Each of the 29 T cell receptor beta chains below was sequenced from the same sample in a study of T cell responses to AZD1222 COVID-19 vaccine. Produced via immunoSEQ multiplex PCR; TCRdb's table is partial and in-frame only. This table has 150,000 to 180,000 clones, approximately 87% appearing once. Here the sequenced sample was peripheral blood, taken on day 0 of MenACWY control vaccination. The receptors stem from an adult in good health.

With respect to this clone: At one boundary the junction diverges from the germline segment, which might be a read error. The chain is built from TRBV14 and TRBJ1-1, with 8 nucleotides matching TRBD1. The CDR3 covers 14 residues. Germline-derived CDR1 and CDR2 are SGHDN and FVKESK. The CDR3 loop is CASSQRTGNAEAFF. CDR3 DNA sequence: TGTGCCAGCAGCCAAAGGACAGGGAACGCTGAAGCTTTCTTT.

This rearrangement joins TRBV25-1 to TRBJ2-1; either TRBD1 or TRBD2 may fit D (5 bases each). Germline lookup yields CDR1 MGHDK and CDR2 SYGVNS. Trimming left V 4 bases short and J 0 bases short, with 10 bases between. The CDR3 has 15 residues. The CDR3 DNA reads as TGTGCCAGCAGTGCCCGAGGGGACTCCTACAATGAGCAGTTCTTC. This translates into CASSARGDSYNEQFF.

The J gene is TRBJ2-1, the V gene TRBV6-6, with 11 bases that match TRBD2. The CDR3 runs to 18 residues. The V gene end was trimmed by 5 bases and the J gene end by 8 bases; junction bases not matched to a gene: 17. Germline CDR1 is MNHNY and CDR2 is SVGAGI (reference sequence). CDR3 nucleotide sequence: TGTGCCAGCAGTCGAGAGGTACTCCTAGCGGGAGGTGCATATGAGCAGTTCTTC. The encoded protein is CASSREVLLAGGAYEQFF.

The chain couples TRBV28 to TRBJ1-2; 8 bases map to TRBD1. The germline V gene encodes CDR1 MDHEN and CDR2 SYDVKM. The CDR3 has 13 amino acids. Trimming at V came to 7 bases and at J to 4 bases, leaving 5 bases not matched to a gene. The CDR3 DNA sequence: TGTGCCAGCAACAGGGGGATCGGCTATGGCTACACCTTC. Protein sequence: CASNRGIGYGYTF.

This chain uses TRBV4-2 with TRBJ2-2; D tentatively fits TRBD1 or TRBD2 (5 bases each). CDR1 is LGHNA and CDR2 is YNFKEQ in the germline V gene. The CDR3 is 18 amino acids. Trimming stripped 4 bases from V and 2 bases from J, with 20 bases between. This chain's CDR3 is CASSPRERGRLNTGELFF. The CDR3 DNA reads TGTGCCAGCAGCCCTCGGGAACGGGGCCGTTTAAACACCGGGGAGCTGTTTTTT.

The V call is TRBV19, the J call TRBJ1-6; maybe TRBD1 (5 bases). Germline CDR1 LNHDA, CDR2 SQIVND (reference sequence). This CDR3 has 14 residues. The V end was cut by 6 bases, the J end by 10 bases, with 16 bases between. The CDR3, as DNA: TGTGCCAGTAGCGTGGACGGGGCTAGGTCACCCCTCCACTTT. It is translated as CASSVDGARSPLHF.

The chain carries TRBV7-2 and TRBJ2-1, with 9 bases that match TRBD2. This CDR3 comprises 15 residues. Germline CDR1 reads SGHTA; CDR2 reads FQGNSA. J lost 6 bases, V lost 5 bases, and 8 bases had no gene match. This CDR3 reads CASSPPGLAFNEQFF. CDR3 DNA sequence: TGTGCCAGCAGCCCACCGGGACTAGCTTTCAATGAGCAGTTCTTC.

The chain couples TRBV10-1 to TRBJ1-5; D possibly corresponds to TRBD1 (6 bases). Per the germline V gene, CDR1 is WNHNN and CDR2 is SYGVQD (reference sequence). The CDR3 is 14 residues long. The germline V and J ends were trimmed by 3 bases and 4 bases, with 10 bases remaining between them. The CDR3 protein is CASSDGDKNQPQHF. For the CDR3, the DNA is TGCGCCAGCAGTGATGGGGACAAAAATCAGCCCCAGCATTTT.

The V call is TRBV11-3, the J call TRBJ1-4, with D possibly matching TRBD1 (5 bases). CDR3 size: 14 residues. The ends were cut back, 5 bases at V and 4 bases at J, with 11 bases in the middle. Germline CDR1 reads SGHNT; CDR2 reads YENEEA. The CDR3 reads CASSLGEFNEKLFF. Here the CDR3 DNA reads TGTGCCAGCAGCCTGGGGGAGTTTAATGAAAAACTGTTTTTT.

V gene TRBV14 combines with J gene TRBJ1-4; D remains unclear. With 1 base removed from V and 10 bases from J, the gap between germline ends came to 13 bases. The CDR3 contains 14 residues. Germline V gene data show CDR1 as SGHDN and CDR2 as FVKESK. As DNA, the CDR3 is TGTGCCAGCAGCCAAGCGAGAAACAGCCCAAAACTGTTTTTT. Amino acids: CASSQARNSPKLFF. The variable domain in full, with the rest retrieved from reference TRBV14 and TRBJ1-4, is EAGVTQFPSHSVIEKGQTVTLRCDPISGHDNLYWYRRVMGKEIKFLLHFVKESKQDESGMPNNRFLAERTGGTYSTLKVQPAELEDSGVYFCASSQARNSPKLFFGSGTQLSVL.

V is TRBV2 and J is TRBJ2-3, with 7 bases fitting TRBD1. V was pared by 7 bases and J by 6 bases, with 4 bases of the junction left unmatched. There are 12 residues in the CDR3. CDR1 is SNHLY and CDR2 is FYNNEI in the germline V gene. The CDR3 sequence is CASILGGDTQYF. In nucleotides, the CDR3 is TGTGCCAGCATCTTAGGGGGCGATACGCAGTATTTT.

The sample holds a few counts of this clone. The CDR3 DNA reads as TGTGCCAGCACCGATCGATATTCCGGCTACACCTTC. This codes for CASTDRYSGYTF. The rearrangement joins TRBV12-3 or TRBV12-4 to TRBJ1-2; D gene ambiguous. Trimming took off 7 bases at V and 8 bases at J, with 14 bases between the two ends. CDR3 length: 12 residues.

This clone occurred once. This sequence joins TRBV3-1 (or the pseudogene TRBV3-2) and TRBJ2-7; D not resolved. V was shortened by 5 bases and J by 5 bases, with 7 bases between the two germline ends. This CDR3 is 11 amino acids long. CDR1 and CDR2 (germline): LGHDT, YNNKEL (reference sequence). CDR3 protein: CASSLLDEQYF. The CDR3, as DNA: TGTGCCAGCAGCTTGCTTGACGAGCAGTACTTC.

CDR3 sequence: CASSVDTGFYNEQFF. The DNA for the CDR3 is TGTGCCAGTAGTGTTGACACCGGCTTTTACAATGAGCAGTTCTTC. V and J are TRBV19 and TRBJ2-1; D remains ambiguous. The CDR3 is 15 amino acids. Germline CDR1 reads LNHDA; CDR2 reads SQIVND (reference sequence). V lost 5 bases and J 4 bases, leaving 15 bases between the germline ends.

In the case of this clone: The junction shows a germline mismatch at one end, possibly a read error. The chain combines TRBV15 with TRBJ2-3; 7 positions match TRBD1. The CDR3 is made up of 13 amino acids. The germline V gene encodes CDR1 LNHNV and CDR2 YYDKDF (reference sequence). CDR3 in DNA: TGTGCCACCAGCGGAGACCGGGACAGTGACCAGTATTTT. Translated, it gives CATSGDRDSDQYF.

The chain recombines TRBV10-1 with TRBJ1-5; D remains unclear. The V gene's germline CDR1 is WNHNN and CDR2 SYGVQD (reference sequence). Deletions cut 3 bases from V and 1 base from J, with 10 bases between. The CDR3 is made up of 15 amino acids. The CDR3 region has the DNA TGCGCCAGCAGTGATAGGGAAGAAAGCAATCAGCCCCAGCATTTT. This gives the protein CASSDREESNQPQHF.

The chain carries TRBV6-5 and TRBJ2-3, with D tentatively TRBD2 (5 bases). Trimming took 6 bases from V and 3 from J, leaving 7 bases between them. The length of the CDR3 is 12 residues. Germline V gene sequence: CDR1 MNHEY, CDR2 SVGAGI. CDR3 residues: CASREVTDTQYF. The CDR3 DNA sequence: TGTGCCAGCAGGGAGGTTACAGATACGCAGTATTTT.

The genes are TRBV7-9 and TRBJ2-7; 7 bases map to TRBD1. The CDR3 has 12 residues. V lost 5 bases to trimming and J lost 3 bases; unmatched junction nucleotides: 1. CDR1 is SEHNR and CDR2 is FQNEAQ in the germline V gene (reference sequence). The CDR3 DNA reads TGTGCCAGCAGCGGGGACAGCTACGAGCAGTACTTC. Amino acid sequence: CASSGDSYEQYF.

The V gene is TRBV15, the J gene TRBJ1-4; 9 nucleotides align to TRBD1. This CDR3 contains 16 residues. Trimming cost V 4 bases and J 5 bases; bases outside gene matches: 8. CDR1 and CDR2 (germline): LNHNV, YYDKDF (reference sequence). The CDR3 DNA is TGTGCCACCAGCATCTTTCCGGGACAGGGCAATGAAAAACTGTTTTTT. Translating gives CATSIFPGQGNEKLFF.

The chain joins TRBV19 to TRBJ2-2; 8 bases line up with TRBD1. There are 14 residues in the CDR3. The ends lost 6 bases at V and 6 bases at J; junction bases unmatched: 6. Germline loops: CDR1 LNHDA, CDR2 SQIVND (reference sequence). CDR3 DNA sequence: TGTGCCAGTAGCCCGGTGACAGGGGCCGGGGAGCTGTTTTTT. Translating it yields CASSPVTGAGELFF.

V and J are TRBV6-5 and TRBJ1-1; 9 bases align to TRBD1. Per the germline V gene, CDR1 is MNHEY and CDR2 is SVGAGI. Germline trimming cut 4 bases from V and 4 bases from J; bases unmatched to any gene: 7. This CDR3 spans 15 amino acids. Here the CDR3 DNA reads TGTGCCAGCAGTTTCGGACAGGGGTTAGTCACTGAAGCTTTCTTT. Translated: CASSFGQGLVTEAFF.

The chain joins TRBV3-1 (or the pseudogene TRBV3-2) to TRBJ2-3, with no clear D. There are 15 residues in the CDR3. The V and J ends lost 4 bases and 0 bases respectively, with 11 bases between them. In germline, CDR1 is LGHDT, CDR2 YNNKEL (reference sequence). The CDR3 DNA follows: TGTGCCAGCAGCCCCGGGCAGCTTAGCACAGATACGCAGTATTTT. This translates into CASSPGQLSTDTQYF.

A remark on this clone: The identical CDR3 is also encoded by other nucleotide sequences in the sample. The chain recombines TRBV5-1 with TRBJ1-3; unclear D gene. Germline lookup yields CDR1 SGHRS and CDR2 YFSETQ. Trimming took off 0 bases at V and 4 bases at J, with 5 bases between the two ends. The CDR3 sequence is 13 residues long. The CDR3 protein is CASSLVRGNTIYF. The DNA for the CDR3 is TGCGCCAGCAGCTTGGTTCGCGGAAACACCATATATTTT.

The CDR3 sequence is CATSDFRSGELRPQHF. As DNA, the CDR3 is TGTGCCACCAGTGATTTTCGGTCGGGGGAATTGCGGCCCCAGCATTTT. This chain connects TRBV24-1 to TRBJ1-5, with a possible D match to TRBD1 (5 bases). V gave up 1 base and J gave up 9 bases, with 18 bases separating them. The CDR3 is 16 amino acids. The germline V gene has CDR1 KGHDR and CDR2 SFDVKD.

This chain joins TRBV19 and TRBJ1-1; D unclear. V was shortened by 0 bases and J by 1 base, with 18 bases between the two germline ends. CDR1 and CDR2 from the germline V gene are LNHDA and SQIVND (reference sequence). The CDR3 runs 18 residues. The CDR3 is CASSIEWEQITWNTEAFF. The CDR3 DNA follows: TGTGCCAGTAGTATAGAATGGGAGCAAATAACTTGGAACACTGAAGCTTTCTTT.

The chain couples TRBV6-6 to TRBJ2-1; no reliable D call. Trimming pared 2 bases from V and 2 bases from J, leaving 10 bases between. The CDR3 totals 15 residues. Germline CDR1 reads MNHNY; CDR2 reads SVGAGI (reference sequence). CDR3: CASSYTITPYNEQFF. In DNA form, the CDR3 reads TGTGCCAGCAGTTACACCATAACCCCCTACAATGAGCAGTTCTTC.

The chain carries TRBV10-3 and TRBJ1-1; no firm D call. Trimming took 2 bases from V and 5 from J, leaving 12 bases between them. CDR1 and CDR2 from the germline V gene are ENHRY and SYGVKD. This CDR3 spans 14 amino acids. In DNA, the CDR3 is TGTGCCATCAGTGAGGTGGGAGTTTTGACTGAAGCTTTCTTT. Translated: CAISEVGVLTEAFF.

The chain recombines TRBV10-3 with TRBJ1-6; 7 bases align to TRBD1. The CDR3 has 14 residues. V gave up 10 bases and J gave up 3 bases; unmatched junction bases: 6. Germline V gives CDR1 ENHRY, CDR2 SYGVKD. CDR3 in DNA: TGTGCCACTGACAGGGAAAGCTATAATTCACCCCTCCACTTT. It yields the protein CATDRESYNSPLHF.

This sequence joins TRBV12-5 and TRBJ2-2; D might be TRBD2 (5 bases). There are 18 residues in the CDR3. Germline assignment: CDR1 LGHNT and CDR2 FRNRAP. Trimming shortened V by 1 base and J by 0 bases, and 15 bases separated the two germline ends. As DNA, the CDR3 is TGTGCTAGTGGTTTGGCCCGGGGTGGGTTCGCGAACACCGGGGAGCTGTTTTTT. Its translation: CASGLARGGFANTGELFF.